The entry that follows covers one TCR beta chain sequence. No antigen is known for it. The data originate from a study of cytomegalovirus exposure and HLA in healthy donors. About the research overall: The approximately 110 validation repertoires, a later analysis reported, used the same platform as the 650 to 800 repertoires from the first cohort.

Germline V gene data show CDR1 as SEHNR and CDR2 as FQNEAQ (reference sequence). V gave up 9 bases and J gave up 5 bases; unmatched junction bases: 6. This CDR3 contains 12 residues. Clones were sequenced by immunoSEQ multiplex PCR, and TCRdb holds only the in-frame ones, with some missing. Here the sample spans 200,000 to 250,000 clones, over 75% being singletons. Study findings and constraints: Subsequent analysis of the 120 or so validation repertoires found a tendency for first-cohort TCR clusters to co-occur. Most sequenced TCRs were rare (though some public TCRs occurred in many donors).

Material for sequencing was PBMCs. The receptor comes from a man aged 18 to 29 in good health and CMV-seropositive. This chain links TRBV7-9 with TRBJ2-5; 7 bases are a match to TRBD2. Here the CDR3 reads CARTSLEETQYF. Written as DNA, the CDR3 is TGTGCCAGGACTAGCTTAGAGGAGACCCAGTACTTC.